These 19 T cell receptor beta chains share one sample of origin, sequenced in a study of graft-versus-host responses after intestinal transplantation. Here immunoSEQ multiplex PCR was the method, and the copy in TCRdb shows in-frame clones only, minus some. The profile covers about 90,000 clones, with approximately 95% appearing a single time and around 0.49% taken by the ten largest. These receptors' targets are unknown. Material: unstimulated CD8+ T cells sorted from spleen or lymph node cells, obtained before intestinal transplant. All receptors derive from a human donor who received an intestinal transplant.

The chain has TRBV5-1 and TRBJ1-6, with TRBD1 identical over 7 bases. This CDR3 contains 17 residues. Per germline, CDR1 SGHRS and CDR2 YFSETQ. With V trimmed by 4 bases and J by 8 bases, 15 bases remained unmatched. The CDR3 here is CASSLGDSPPGYSPLHF. The CDR3 DNA reads TGCGCCAGCAGCCTGGGGGACAGCCCTCCCGGATATTCACCCCTCCACTTT.

This clone was found once. This sequence joins TRBV19 and TRBJ2-7, with TRBD1 matching over 8 bases. Germline-derived CDR1 and CDR2 are LNHDA and SQIVND (reference sequence). The trim removed 5 bases at V and 5 bases at J, leaving 8 bases unmatched. This CDR3 region has 14 residues. CDR3 nucleotides: TGTGCCAGTAGTGCCGGACAGGGTCCCAACGAGCAGTACTTC. It specifies CASSAGQGPNEQYF.

The chain employs TRBV6-1 and TRBJ2-7; the match to TRBD2 covers 8 bases. V dropped 5 bases and J dropped 9; count of bases not matched to a gene: 15. CDR1 and CDR2 (germline): MNHNS, SASEGT. This CDR3 has 15 amino acids. The CDR3 nucleotides are TGTGCCAGCAGTATCCCGGGGCGGGGGGATGATCGGCAGTACTTC. Translated, it gives CASSIPGRGDDRQYF.

The chain is built from TRBV9 and TRBJ2-1; 9 nucleotides align to TRBD1. The CDR3 loop spans 16 amino acids. Per germline, CDR1 SGDLS and CDR2 YYNGEE. Losses at the gene ends were 4 bases for V and 4 bases for J; bases not matched to a gene: 9. The CDR3 loop reads CASSPQDRGLYNEQFF. CDR3 coding DNA: TGTGCCAGCAGCCCCCAGGACAGGGGACTTTACAATGAGCAGTTCTTC. The full variable domain, rest sourced from reference TRBV9 and TRBJ2-1, is DSGVTQTPKHLITATGQRVTLRCSPRSGDLSVYWYQQSLDQGLQFLIQYYNGEERAKGNILERFSAQQFPDLHSELNLSSLELGDSALYFCASSPQDRGLYNEQFFGPGTRLTVL.

The J gene is TRBJ1-2, the V gene TRBV7-9; 10 bases are a match to TRBD1. The CDR3 length is 16 residues. The J segment lost 3 bases and the V segment lost 7 bases, leaving 11 bases of the junction unmatched. Germline-derived CDR1 and CDR2 are SEHNR and FQNEAQ (reference sequence). CDR3 region: CASMWDRGSGDYGYTF. The CDR3 DNA follows: TGTGCCAGCATGTGGGACAGGGGATCAGGTGACTATGGCTACACCTTC.

For the CDR3, the DNA is TGTGCCAGCAGTCAAGGGGGCGGTCGGGACACCTTC. Its protein is CASSQGGGRDTF. The chain couples TRBV6-5 to TRBJ1-2; 7 bases map to TRBD1. Per germline, CDR1 MNHEY and CDR2 SVGAGI. V shed 5 bases, J shed 12 bases, and the junction held 9 bases outside the gene matches. This CDR3 comprises 12 residues.

CDR3 sequence: CASSQTGTNTGELFF. The CDR3 DNA reads as TGCGCCAGCAGCCAGACAGGGACGAACACCGGGGAGCTGTTTTTT. The rearrangement joins TRBV4-1 to TRBJ2-2; TRBD1 matches at 7 bases. After removal of 3 bases from V and 0 bases from J, the junction contained 1 base not matched to a gene. Looked up from germline, CDR1 is MGHRA and CDR2 is YSYEKL. CDR3 length: 15 residues.

This clone was found once. The chain employs TRBV11-3 and TRBJ2-4; the D gene is possibly TRBD1 (5 bases). Per germline, CDR1 SGHNT and CDR2 YENEEA. The CDR3 spans 17 residues. V was cut by 0 bases and J by 8 bases, with 20 bases left in between. CDR3 region: CASSLDDRLLGADIQYF. CDR3 sequence (DNA): TGTGCCAGCAGCTTAGACGATCGTCTGCTAGGGGCGGACATTCAGTACTTC.

The V gene is TRBV6-5, the J gene TRBJ1-2; a possible D gene is TRBD1 (5 bases). Germline CDR1 reads MNHEY; CDR2 reads SVGAGI. Deletions cut 11 bases from V and 0 bases from J, with 19 bases between. CDR3 size: 15 residues. The CDR3 protein is CALGRRRGTNYGYTF. Written as DNA, the CDR3 is TGTGCCCTAGGGCGGCGGAGGGGAACTAACTATGGCTACACCTTC.

CDR3 bases: TGTGCCAGCAGCTCGCCGGGACAGGGGGCTATCGCTAATGAAAAACTGTTTTTT. Amino acids: CASSSPGQGAIANEKLFF. V usage is TRBV21-1 and J usage is TRBJ1-4; the table assigns TRBD1, which was not confirmed against the DNA. TRBV21-1 counts as a pseudogene. The CDR3 consists of 18 residues.

The chain uses TRBV13 and TRBJ2-1; 11 nucleotides align to TRBD1. This CDR3 region has 16 residues. Trimming cost V 5 bases and J 12 bases; bases outside gene matches: 15. Germline V gene sequence: CDR1 PRHDT, CDR2 FYEKMQ (reference sequence). The CDR3 DNA is TGTGCCAGCAGCCTGAGGGACAGGGGGGAACCTAGAGTGCAGTTCTTC. Its protein is CASSLRDRGEPRVQFF.

The chain combines TRBV27 with TRBJ2-3; no reliable D call. From germline, CDR1 is MNHEY and CDR2 SMNVEV (reference sequence). The CDR3 extends over 11 amino acids. The V end was cut by 6 bases, the J end by 4 bases, with 5 bases between. CDR3 bases: TGTGCCAGCAGCCCATCAGATACGCAGTATTTT. Protein sequence: CASSPSDTQYF.

This clone was found once. The V call is TRBV4-1, the J call TRBJ2-7; D is possibly TRBD1 (6 bases). This CDR3 spans 14 amino acids. Germline CDR1 and CDR2: MGHRA and YSYEKL. Trimming removed 3 bases from V and 7 bases from J, with 16 bases in between. The CDR3 is CASSQINRVGEQYF. The CDR3 nucleotides read TGCGCCAGCAGCCAGATAAACAGGGTTGGGGAGCAGTACTTC.

The V and J genes are TRBV6-5 and TRBJ2-1, with D possibly matching TRBD2 (6 bases). Per germline, CDR1 MNHEY and CDR2 SVGAGI. CDR3 length: 15 amino acids. Deletions cut 6 bases from V and 4 bases from J, with 16 bases between. The CDR3, as DNA: TGTGCCAGCAGCCCAGTGGGAGGTGGTTACAATGAGCAGTTCTTC. Protein sequence: CASSPVGGGYNEQFF.

The V call is TRBV7-2, the J call TRBJ2-1; possibly TRBD1 for D (6 bases). The ends were cut back, 1 base at V and 4 bases at J, with 17 bases in the middle. Germline-derived CDR1 and CDR2 are SGHTA and FQGNSA. This CDR3 is 17 amino acids long. CDR3 sequence: CASSLEGVLINYNEQFF. CDR3 DNA sequence: TGTGCCAGCAGCTTAGAGGGGGTTCTGATAAATTACAATGAGCAGTTCTTC.

The V and J genes are TRBV28 and TRBJ1-3; tentative D call: TRBD1 (5 bases). The CDR3 extends over 17 amino acids. Trimming removed 3 bases from V and 0 bases from J, with 15 bases in between. CDR1 MDHEN and CDR2 SYDVKM come from the germline V gene. CDR3 DNA sequence: TGTGCCAGCAGTTTCGCCCCCGACAGTAACTCTGGAAACACCATATATTTT. Amino acid sequence: CASSFAPDSNSGNTIYF. The whole variable domain, filled in from reference TRBV28 and TRBJ1-3, reads DVKVTQSSRYLVKRTGEKVFLECVQDMDHENMFWYRQDPGLGLRLIYFSYDVKMKEKGDIPEGYSVSREKKERFSLILESASTNQTSMYLCASSFAPDSNSGNTIYFGEGSWLTVV.

This clone was seen just once. Other DNA sequences in this specimen translate into the identical CDR3. The chain uses TRBV27 and TRBJ2-7; tentative D call: TRBD2 (5 bases). Trimming removed 2 bases at V and 3 bases at J, with 11 bases between. The CDR3 contains 14 residues. Germline V CDR1 and CDR2: MNHEY, SMNVEV (reference sequence). The CDR3 sequence is CASSLAGGHYEQYF. The CDR3 DNA sequence: TGTGCCAGCAGTTTAGCGGGTGGGCACTACGAGCAGTACTTC.

V and J are TRBV30 and TRBJ2-3; TRBD2 matches 11 bases. The V gene's germline CDR1 is GTSNPN and CDR2 SVGIG (reference sequence). V shed 2 bases, J shed 0 bases, and the junction held 25 bases outside the gene matches. The CDR3 is 23 amino acids. CDR3 sequence: CAWSHGRRDPGLAVATSTDTQYF. The CDR3 DNA follows: TGTGCCTGGAGTCATGGACGACGAGATCCGGGACTAGCGGTGGCAACTAGCACAGATACGCAGTATTTT. Filled out from reference TRBV30 and TRBJ2-3, the complete variable domain reads SQTIHQWPATLVQPVGSPLSLECTVEGTSNPNLYWYRQAAGRGLQLLFYSVGIGQISSEVPQNLSASRPQDRQFILSSKKLLLSDSGFYLCAWSHGRRDPGLAVATSTDTQYFGPGTRLTVL.

This chain uses TRBV4-3 with TRBJ1-5; tentative D call: TRBD1 (6 bases). Trimming cost V 0 bases and J 9 bases, with 12 bases left between them. The length of the CDR3 is 14 residues. Germline CDR1 reads LGHNA; CDR2 reads YSLEER. CDR3 residues: CASSQDRGFGPQHF. In DNA form, the CDR3 reads TGCGCCAGCAGCCAAGATAGGGGGTTCGGGCCCCAGCATTTT.